Below are 10 T cell receptor beta chains sequenced from a single sample in a study of OX40 agonist ivuxolimab in advanced cancers. Generated by immunoSEQ multiplex PCR, the TCRdb table keeps only in-frame clones and is missing some. Among roughly 100,000 clones, just under 90% were seen once, and the ten largest hold around 1.5%. The sample was CD4+ or CD8+ T cells sorted from blood, taken in a trial of the OX40 agonist ivuxolimab. Receptor source: an adult with an advanced solid tumor such as melanoma, head and neck, liver or kidney cancer.

This clone showed up just once. J is TRBJ1-4 and V is TRBV25-1; possibly TRBD1 for D (6 bases). V lost 7 bases, J lost 6 bases, and 12 bases lay in between. Germline values: CDR1 MGHDK, CDR2 SYGVNS. CDR3 size: 13 residues. In DNA, the CDR3 is TGTGCCAGCATCGGGACATACGATGAAAAACTGTTTTTT. Residues: CASIGTYDEKLFF.

This CDR3 is CASSLSGQGVRNTIYF. The CDR3, as DNA: TGTGCCAGCAGCCTTAGCGGACAGGGCGTACGAAACACCATATATTTT. The chain recombines TRBV7-6 with TRBJ1-3; 8 bases match TRBD1. The CDR3 is 16 residues long. The V gene's germline CDR1 is SGHVS and CDR2 FNYEAQ. Germline trimming cut 5 bases from V and 5 bases from J; bases unmatched to any gene: 11.

V usage is TRBV14 and J usage is TRBJ2-1, with 7 bases aligning to TRBD2. Germline CDR1 is SGHDN and CDR2 is FVKESK. The length of the CDR3 is 13 residues. V lost 3 bases, J lost 8 bases, and 4 bases stayed unmatched. The DNA for the CDR3 is TGTGCCAGCAGCCAGCATCTAGCGGATGAGCAGTTCTTC. The encoded protein is CASSQHLADEQFF.

This chain connects TRBV5-8 to TRBJ1-2; TRBD1 might be the D (5 bases). The V gene's germline CDR1 is SGHTS and CDR2 YDEGEE. The CDR3 is 13 amino acids. V lost 5 bases, J lost 4 bases, and 12 bases lay in between. Written as DNA, the CDR3 is TGTGCCAGCAGGAGGGGACGGCCCTATGGCTACACCTTC. Its translation is CASRRGRPYGYTF.

The V gene is TRBV6-6, the J gene TRBJ1-1; possibly TRBD1 for D (6 bases). Germline lookup yields CDR1 MNHNY and CDR2 SVGAGI (reference sequence). This CDR3 has 13 amino acids. Between the trimmed V and J ends, which lost 6 bases and 2 bases, there was a span of 10 bases. The CDR3 loop reads CASRRTDNTEAFF. The CDR3, as DNA: TGTGCCAGCAGACGGACAGATAACACTGAAGCTTTCTTT.

This rearrangement joins TRBV5-6 to TRBJ2-7; unclear D gene. Germline CDR1 is SGHDT and CDR2 is YYEEEE. The CDR3 totals 13 residues. V was shortened by 6 bases and J by 4 bases, with 14 bases between the two germline ends. For the CDR3, the DNA is TGTGCCAGCACCCTGACGGCTACGTACGAGCAGTACTTC. It specifies CASTLTATYEQYF.

CDR3 nucleotide sequence: TGTGCCAGCAGTAAGGACGGGAATTCACCCCTCCACTTT. Amino acids: CASSKDGNSPLHF. V and J are TRBV6-4 and TRBJ1-6, with D unresolved. The CDR3 extends over 13 amino acids. Trimming removed 5 bases at V and 7 bases at J, with 9 bases between. Germline values: CDR1 MRHNA, CDR2 SNTAGT.

This chain connects TRBV19 to TRBJ2-5; no firm D call. V was clipped by 8 bases and J by 4 bases, with 5 bases between them. Looked up from germline, CDR1 is LNHDA and CDR2 is SQIVND (reference sequence). CDR3 length: 10 amino acids. CDR3 loop: CASGVETQYF. The DNA of the CDR3 is TGTGCCAGTGGTGTAGAGACCCAGTACTTC.

The CDR3 loop reads CATSRDPGQGWTEAFF. Written as DNA, the CDR3 is TGTGCCACCAGCAGAGATCCTGGACAGGGGTGGACTGAAGCTTTCTTT. The chain joins TRBV15 to TRBJ1-1, with 9 bases that match TRBD1. This CDR3 comprises 16 residues. Germline lookup yields CDR1 LNHNV and CDR2 YYDKDF (reference sequence). V dropped 0 bases and J dropped 5; count of bases not matched to a gene: 7.

As concerns this clone: The junction does not match germline at one end; this may be a read error. The gene calls are TRBV5-1 and TRBJ2-7; D is uncertain. CDR3 length: 11 amino acids. Germline V gene sequence: CDR1 SGHRS, CDR2 YFSETQ. The CDR3 DNA is TGTGCCAGCAGCTACATCTACGAGCAGTACTTC. It translates to CASSYIYEQYF.